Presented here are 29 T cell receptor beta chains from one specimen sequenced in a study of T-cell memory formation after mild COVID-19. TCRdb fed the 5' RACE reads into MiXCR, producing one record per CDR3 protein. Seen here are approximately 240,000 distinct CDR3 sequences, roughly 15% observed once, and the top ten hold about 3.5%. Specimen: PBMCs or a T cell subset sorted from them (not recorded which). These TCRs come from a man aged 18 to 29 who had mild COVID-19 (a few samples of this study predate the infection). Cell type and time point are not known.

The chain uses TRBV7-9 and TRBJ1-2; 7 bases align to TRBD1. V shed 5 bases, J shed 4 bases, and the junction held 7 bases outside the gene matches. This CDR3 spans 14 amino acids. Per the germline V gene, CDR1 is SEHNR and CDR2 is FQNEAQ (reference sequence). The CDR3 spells CASSRQGKAYGYTF. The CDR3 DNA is TGTGCCAGCAGCCGACAGGGCAAGGCCTATGGCTACACCTTC.

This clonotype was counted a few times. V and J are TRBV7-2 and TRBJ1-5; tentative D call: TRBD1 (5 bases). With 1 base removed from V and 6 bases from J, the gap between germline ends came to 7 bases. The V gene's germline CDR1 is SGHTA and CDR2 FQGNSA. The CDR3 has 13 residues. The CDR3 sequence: CASSLDQGQPQHF. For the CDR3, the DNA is TGTGCCAGCAGCTTAGACCAGGGTCAGCCCCAGCATTTT.

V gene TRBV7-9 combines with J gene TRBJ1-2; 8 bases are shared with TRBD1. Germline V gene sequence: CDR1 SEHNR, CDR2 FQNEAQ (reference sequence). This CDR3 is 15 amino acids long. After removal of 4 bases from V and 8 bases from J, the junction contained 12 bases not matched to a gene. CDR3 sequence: CASSWFQGAMTGYTF. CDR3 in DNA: TGTGCCAGCAGCTGGTTCCAGGGGGCCATGACCGGCTACACCTTC. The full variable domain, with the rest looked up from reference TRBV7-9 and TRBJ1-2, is DTGVSQNPRHKITKRGQNVTFRCDPISEHNRLYWYRQTLGQGPEFLTYFQNEAQLEKSRLLSDRFSAERPKGSFSTLEIQRTEQGDSAMYLCASSWFQGAMTGYTFGSGTRLTVV.

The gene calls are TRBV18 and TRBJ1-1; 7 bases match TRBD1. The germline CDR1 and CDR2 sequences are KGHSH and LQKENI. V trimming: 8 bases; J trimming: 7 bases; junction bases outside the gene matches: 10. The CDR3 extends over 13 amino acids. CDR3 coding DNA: TGTGCCAGCGAACGGACAGGCAGTAATGAAGCTTTCTTT. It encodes CASERTGSNEAFF.

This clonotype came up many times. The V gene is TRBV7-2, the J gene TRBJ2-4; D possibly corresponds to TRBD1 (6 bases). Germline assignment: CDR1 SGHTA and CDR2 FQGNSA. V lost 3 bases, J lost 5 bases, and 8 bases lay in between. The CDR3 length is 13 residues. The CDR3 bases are TGTGCCAGCAGCTTCAGGGGTGAAAACATTCAGTACTTC. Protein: CASSFRGENIQYF.

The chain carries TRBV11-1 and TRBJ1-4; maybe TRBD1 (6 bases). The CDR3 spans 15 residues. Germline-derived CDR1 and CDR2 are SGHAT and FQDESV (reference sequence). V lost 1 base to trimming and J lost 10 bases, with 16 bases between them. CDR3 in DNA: TGTGCCAGCAGCTTAGAAGGACCAGGGGTCGGAAAACTGTTTTTT. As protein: CASSLEGPGVGKLFF.

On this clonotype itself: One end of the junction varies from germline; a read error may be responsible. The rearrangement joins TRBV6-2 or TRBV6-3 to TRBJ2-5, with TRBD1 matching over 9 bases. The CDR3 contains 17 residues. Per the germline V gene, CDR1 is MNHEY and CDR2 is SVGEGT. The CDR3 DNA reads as TGTGCCAGCAATTACAAAACCTGGACAGGGGTTGTCGAGACCCAGTACTTC. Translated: CASNYKTWTGVVETQYF.

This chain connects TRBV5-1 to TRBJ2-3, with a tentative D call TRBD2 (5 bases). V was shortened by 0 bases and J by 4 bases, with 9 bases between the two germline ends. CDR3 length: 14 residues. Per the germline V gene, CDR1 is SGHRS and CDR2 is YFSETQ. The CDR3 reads CASSLGGAADTQYF. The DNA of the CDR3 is TGCGCCAGCAGCTTGGGGGGAGCGGCAGATACGCAGTATTTT.

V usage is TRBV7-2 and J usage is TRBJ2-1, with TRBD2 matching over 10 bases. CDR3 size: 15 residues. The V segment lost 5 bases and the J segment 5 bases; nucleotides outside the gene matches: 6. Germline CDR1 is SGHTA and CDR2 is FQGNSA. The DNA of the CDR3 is TGTGCCAGCAGCCCCTGGACTAGCGGTAACAATGAGCAGTTCTTC. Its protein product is CASSPWTSGNNEQFF.

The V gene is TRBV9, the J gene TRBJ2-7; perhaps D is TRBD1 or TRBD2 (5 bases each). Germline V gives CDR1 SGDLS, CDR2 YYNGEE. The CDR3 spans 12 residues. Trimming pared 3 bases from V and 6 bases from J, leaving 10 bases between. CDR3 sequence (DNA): TGTGCCAGCAGCGGGGGGAGAGCCGAGCAGTACTTC. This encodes CASSGGRAEQYF.

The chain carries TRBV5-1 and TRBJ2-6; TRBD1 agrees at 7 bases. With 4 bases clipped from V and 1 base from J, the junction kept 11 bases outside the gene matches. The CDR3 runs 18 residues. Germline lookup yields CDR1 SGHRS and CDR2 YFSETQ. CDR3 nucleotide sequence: TGCGCCAGCAGCCTCCGGGGACAGTCGCTATCTGGGGCCAACGTCCTGACTTTC. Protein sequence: CASSLRGQSLSGANVLTF.

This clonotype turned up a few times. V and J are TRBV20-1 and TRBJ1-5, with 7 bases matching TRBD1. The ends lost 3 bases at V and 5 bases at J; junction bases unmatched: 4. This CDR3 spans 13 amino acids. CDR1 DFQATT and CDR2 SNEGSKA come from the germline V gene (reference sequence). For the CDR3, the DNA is TGCAGTGCTAGCCCTCAGGGGGATCAGCCCCAGCATTTT. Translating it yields CSASPQGDQPQHF.

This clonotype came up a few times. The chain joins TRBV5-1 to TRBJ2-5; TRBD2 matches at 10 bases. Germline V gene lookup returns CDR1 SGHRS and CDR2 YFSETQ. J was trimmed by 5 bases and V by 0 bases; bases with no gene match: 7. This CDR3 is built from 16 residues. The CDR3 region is CASSLASGGLIETQYF. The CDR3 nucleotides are TGCGCCAGCAGCTTGGCTAGCGGGGGCCTCATCGAGACCCAGTACTTC.

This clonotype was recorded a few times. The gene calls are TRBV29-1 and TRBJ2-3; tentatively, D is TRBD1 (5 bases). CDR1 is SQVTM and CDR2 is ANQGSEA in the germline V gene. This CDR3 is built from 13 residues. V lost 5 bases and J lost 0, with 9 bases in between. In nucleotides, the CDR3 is TGCAGCGTTTCGACAGATAGCACAGATACGCAGTATTTT. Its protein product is CSVSTDSTDTQYF.

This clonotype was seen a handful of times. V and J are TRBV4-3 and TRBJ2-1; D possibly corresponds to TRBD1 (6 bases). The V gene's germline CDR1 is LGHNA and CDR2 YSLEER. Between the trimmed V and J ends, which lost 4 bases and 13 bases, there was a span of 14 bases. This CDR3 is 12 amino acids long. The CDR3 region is CASSPNRVSQFF. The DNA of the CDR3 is TGCGCCAGCAGCCCCAACAGGGTGTCACAGTTCTTC.

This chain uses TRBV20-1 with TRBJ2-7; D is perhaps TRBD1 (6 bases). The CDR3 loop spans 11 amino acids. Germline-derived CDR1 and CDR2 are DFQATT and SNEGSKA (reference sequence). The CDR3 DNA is TGCAGCCGCAGGGGCTCTTACGAGCAGTACTTC. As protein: CSRRGSYEQYF.

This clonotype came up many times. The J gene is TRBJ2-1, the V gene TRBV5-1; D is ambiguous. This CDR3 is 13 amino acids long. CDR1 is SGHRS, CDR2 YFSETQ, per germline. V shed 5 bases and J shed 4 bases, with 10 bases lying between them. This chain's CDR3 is CASRPLSYNEQFF. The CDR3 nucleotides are TGCGCCAGCAGGCCCTTGTCGTACAATGAGCAGTTCTTC. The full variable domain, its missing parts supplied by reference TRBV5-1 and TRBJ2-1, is KAGVTQTPRYLIKTRGQQVTLSCSPISGHRSVSWYQQTPGQGLQFLFEYFSETQRNKGNFPGRFSGRQFSNSRSEMNVSTLELGDSALYLCASRPLSYNEQFFGPGTRLTVL.

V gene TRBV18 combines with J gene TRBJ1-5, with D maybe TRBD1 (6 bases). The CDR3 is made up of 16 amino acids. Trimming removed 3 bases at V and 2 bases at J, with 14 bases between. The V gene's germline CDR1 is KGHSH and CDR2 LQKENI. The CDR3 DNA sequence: TGTGCCAGCTCACCCGCAACAGGGTCGGGCAATCAGCCCCAGCATTTT. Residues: CASSPATGSGNQPQHF.

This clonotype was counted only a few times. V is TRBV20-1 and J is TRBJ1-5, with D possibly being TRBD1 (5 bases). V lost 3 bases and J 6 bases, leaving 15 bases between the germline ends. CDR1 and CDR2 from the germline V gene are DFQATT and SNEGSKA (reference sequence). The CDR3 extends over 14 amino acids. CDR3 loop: CSASAGSIPQPQHF. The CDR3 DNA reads TGCAGTGCTAGTGCAGGGTCCATTCCTCAGCCCCAGCATTTT.

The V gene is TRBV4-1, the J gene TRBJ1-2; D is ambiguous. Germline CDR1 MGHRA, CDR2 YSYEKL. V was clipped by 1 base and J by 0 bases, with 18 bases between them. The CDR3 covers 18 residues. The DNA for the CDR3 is TGCGCCAGCAGCCAAGGTGTCCGGGGAAGTAGGACTAACTATGGCTACACCTTC. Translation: CASSQGVRGSRTNYGYTF.

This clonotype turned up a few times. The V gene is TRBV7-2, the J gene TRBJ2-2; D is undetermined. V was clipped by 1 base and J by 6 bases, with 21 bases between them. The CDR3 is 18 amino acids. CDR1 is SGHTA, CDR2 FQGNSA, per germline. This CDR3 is CASSLVVLSSRAPGELFF. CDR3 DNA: TGTGCCAGCAGCTTAGTGGTTCTTTCGTCCAGAGCCCCCGGGGAGCTGTTTTTT. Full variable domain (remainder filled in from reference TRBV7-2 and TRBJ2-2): GAGVSQSPSNKVTEKGKDVELRCDPISGHTALYWYRQSLGQGLEFLIYFQGNSAPDKSGLPSDRFSAERTGGSVSTLTIQRTQQEDSAVYLCASSLVVLSSRAPGELFFGEGSRLTVL.

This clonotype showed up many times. CDR3 loop: CASSQAGTSQETQYF. CDR3 nucleotides: TGTGCCAGCAGCCAAGCCGGGACTTCCCAAGAGACCCAGTACTTC. The chain recombines TRBV11-1 with TRBJ2-5, with a weak D call TRBD2 (6 bases). Trimming took off 5 bases at V and 1 base at J, with 14 bases between the two ends. CDR1 is SGHAT, CDR2 FQDESV, per germline (reference sequence). The CDR3 is 15 residues long.

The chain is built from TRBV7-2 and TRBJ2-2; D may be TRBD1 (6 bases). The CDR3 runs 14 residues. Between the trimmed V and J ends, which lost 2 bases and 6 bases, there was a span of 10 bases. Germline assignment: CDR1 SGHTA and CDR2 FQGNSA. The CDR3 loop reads CASSLNRESGELFF. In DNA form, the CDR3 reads TGTGCCAGCAGCTTAAACAGGGAATCCGGGGAGCTGTTTTTT.

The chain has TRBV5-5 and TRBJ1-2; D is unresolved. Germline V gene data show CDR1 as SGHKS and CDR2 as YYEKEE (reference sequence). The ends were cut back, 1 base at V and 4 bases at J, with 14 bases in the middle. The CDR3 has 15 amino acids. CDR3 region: CASSLSPLRGYGYTF. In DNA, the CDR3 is TGTGCCAGCAGCTTGTCTCCCCTGAGAGGCTATGGCTACACCTTC.

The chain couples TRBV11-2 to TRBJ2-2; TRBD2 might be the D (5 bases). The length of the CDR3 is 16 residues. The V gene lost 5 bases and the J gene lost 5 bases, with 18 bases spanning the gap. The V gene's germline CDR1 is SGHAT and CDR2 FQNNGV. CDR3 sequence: CASSPIRGRRTGELFF. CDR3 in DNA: TGTGCCAGCAGCCCGATCCGGGGAAGGAGAACCGGGGAGCTGTTTTTT.

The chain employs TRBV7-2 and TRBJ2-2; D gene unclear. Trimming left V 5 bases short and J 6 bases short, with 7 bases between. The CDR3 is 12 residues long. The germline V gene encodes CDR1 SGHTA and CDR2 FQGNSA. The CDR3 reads CASSHSSGELFF. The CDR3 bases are TGTGCCAGCAGCCATAGCTCCGGGGAGCTGTTTTTT.

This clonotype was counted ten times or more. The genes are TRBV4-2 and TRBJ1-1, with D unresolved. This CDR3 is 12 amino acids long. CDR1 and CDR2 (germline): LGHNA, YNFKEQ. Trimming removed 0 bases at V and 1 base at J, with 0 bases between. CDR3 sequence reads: CASSQENTEAFF. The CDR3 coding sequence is TGTGCCAGCAGCCAAGAGAACACTGAAGCTTTCTTT.

CDR3 protein: CASIGYNEQFF. The CDR3 DNA is TGTGCCAGCATTGGTTACAATGAGCAGTTCTTC. The rearrangement links TRBV2 to TRBJ2-1; D not certain. With 7 bases removed from V and 4 bases from J, the gap between germline ends came to 5 bases. The CDR3 is made up of 11 amino acids. CDR1 is SNHLY, CDR2 FYNNEI, per germline.

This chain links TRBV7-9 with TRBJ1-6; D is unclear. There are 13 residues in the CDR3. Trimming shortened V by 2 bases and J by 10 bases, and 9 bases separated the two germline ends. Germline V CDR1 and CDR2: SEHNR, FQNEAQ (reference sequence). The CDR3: CASSLSNVSPLHF. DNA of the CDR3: TGTGCCAGCAGCTTAAGTAACGTGTCACCCCTCCACTTT.